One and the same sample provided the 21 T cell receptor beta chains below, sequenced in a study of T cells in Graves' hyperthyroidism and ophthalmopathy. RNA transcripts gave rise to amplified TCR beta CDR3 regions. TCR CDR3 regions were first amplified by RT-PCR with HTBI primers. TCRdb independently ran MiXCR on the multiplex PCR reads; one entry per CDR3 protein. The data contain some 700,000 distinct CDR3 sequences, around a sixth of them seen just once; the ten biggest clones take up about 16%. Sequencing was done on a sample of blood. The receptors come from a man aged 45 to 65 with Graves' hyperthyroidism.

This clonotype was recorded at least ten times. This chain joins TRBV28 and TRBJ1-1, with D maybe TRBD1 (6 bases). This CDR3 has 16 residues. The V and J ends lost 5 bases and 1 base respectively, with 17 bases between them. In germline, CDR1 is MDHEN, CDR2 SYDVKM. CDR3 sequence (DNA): TGTGCCAGCAGTCGACCCGACCAGGGGAAGAACACTGAAGCTTTCTTT. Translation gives CASSRPDQGKNTEAFF.

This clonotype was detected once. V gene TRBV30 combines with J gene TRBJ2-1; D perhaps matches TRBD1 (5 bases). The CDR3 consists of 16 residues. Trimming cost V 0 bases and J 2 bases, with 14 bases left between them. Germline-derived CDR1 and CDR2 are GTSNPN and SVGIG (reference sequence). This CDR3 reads CAWSVLVWGPYNEQFF. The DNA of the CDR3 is TGTGCCTGGAGTGTACTTGTCTGGGGCCCCTACAATGAGCAGTTCTTC.

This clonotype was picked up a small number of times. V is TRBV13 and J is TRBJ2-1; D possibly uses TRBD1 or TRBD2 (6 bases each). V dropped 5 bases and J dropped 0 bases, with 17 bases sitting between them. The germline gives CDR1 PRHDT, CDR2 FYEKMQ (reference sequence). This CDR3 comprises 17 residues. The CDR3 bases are TGTGCCAGCAGCCCAAACAAGGGGGGAAGCTCCTACAATGAGCAGTTCTTC. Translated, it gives CASSPNKGGSSYNEQFF. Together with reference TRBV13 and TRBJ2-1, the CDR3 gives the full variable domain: AAGVIQSPRHLIKEKRETATLKCYPIPRHDTVYWYQQGPGQDPQFLISFYEKMQSDKGSIPDRFSAQQFSDYHSELNMSSLELGDSALYFCASSPNKGGSSYNEQFFGPGTRLTVL.

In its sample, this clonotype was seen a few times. The CDR3 coding sequence is TGTGCCAGCAGCTTAGGCCTAGCGGGAGCCCCAGATACGCAGTATTTT. It translates to CASSLGLAGAPDTQYF. This rearrangement joins TRBV7-2 to TRBJ2-3, with 10 bases fitting TRBD2. Germline CDR1 is SGHTA and CDR2 is FQGNSA. This CDR3 region has 16 residues. V gave up 1 base and J gave up 4 bases; unmatched junction bases: 5.

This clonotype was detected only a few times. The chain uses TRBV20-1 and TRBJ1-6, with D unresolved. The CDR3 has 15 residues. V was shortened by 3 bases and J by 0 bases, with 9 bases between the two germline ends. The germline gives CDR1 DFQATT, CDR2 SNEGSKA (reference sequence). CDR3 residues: CSARARSSYNSPLHF. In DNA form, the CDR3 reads TGCAGTGCTAGGGCGCGAAGCTCCTATAATTCACCCCTCCACTTT.

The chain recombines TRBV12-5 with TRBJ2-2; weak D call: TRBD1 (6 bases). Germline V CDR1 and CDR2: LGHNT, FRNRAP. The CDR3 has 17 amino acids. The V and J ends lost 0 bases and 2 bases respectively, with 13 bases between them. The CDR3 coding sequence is TGTGCTAGTGGTTTGGTACTTGGGGGCCGAAACACCGGGGAGCTGTTTTTT. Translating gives CASGLVLGGRNTGELFF.

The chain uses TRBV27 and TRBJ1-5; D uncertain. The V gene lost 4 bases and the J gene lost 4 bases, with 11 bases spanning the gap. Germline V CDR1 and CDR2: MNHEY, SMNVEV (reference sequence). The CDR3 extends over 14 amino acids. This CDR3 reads CASSSKRRNQPQHF. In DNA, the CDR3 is TGTGCCAGCAGTTCTAAACGGCGGAATCAGCCCCAGCATTTT.

The CDR3 region is CASSVRREGVGELFF. The CDR3 nucleotides read TGTGCCAGCAGTGTTAGGCGGGAGGGGGTCGGGGAGCTGTTTTTT. The chain combines TRBV2 with TRBJ2-2; 9 bases agree with TRBD2. CDR3 size: 15 residues. The V segment lost 4 bases and the J segment 7 bases; nucleotides outside the gene matches: 7. Germline assignment: CDR1 SNHLY and CDR2 FYNNEI.

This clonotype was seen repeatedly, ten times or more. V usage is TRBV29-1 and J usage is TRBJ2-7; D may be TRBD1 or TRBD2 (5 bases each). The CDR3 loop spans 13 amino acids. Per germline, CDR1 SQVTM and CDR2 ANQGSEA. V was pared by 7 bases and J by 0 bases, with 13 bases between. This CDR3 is CSAPGPSSYEQYF. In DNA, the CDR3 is TGCAGCGCCCCGGGGCCGAGCTCCTACGAGCAGTACTTC.

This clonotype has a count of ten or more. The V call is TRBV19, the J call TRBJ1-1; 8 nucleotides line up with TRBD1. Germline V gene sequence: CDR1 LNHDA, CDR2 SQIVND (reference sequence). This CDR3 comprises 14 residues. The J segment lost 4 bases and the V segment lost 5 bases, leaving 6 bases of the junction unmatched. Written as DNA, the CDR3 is TGTGCCAGTAGTGCACAGGGGGTAGGCACTGAAGCTTTCTTT. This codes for CASSAQGVGTEAFF.

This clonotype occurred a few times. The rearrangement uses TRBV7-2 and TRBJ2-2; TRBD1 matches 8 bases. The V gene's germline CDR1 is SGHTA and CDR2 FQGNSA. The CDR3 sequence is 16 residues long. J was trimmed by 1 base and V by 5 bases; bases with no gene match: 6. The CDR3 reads CASSTPGGRNTGELFF. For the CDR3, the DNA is TGTGCCAGCAGCACCCCAGGGGGCAGGAACACCGGGGAGCTGTTTTTT.

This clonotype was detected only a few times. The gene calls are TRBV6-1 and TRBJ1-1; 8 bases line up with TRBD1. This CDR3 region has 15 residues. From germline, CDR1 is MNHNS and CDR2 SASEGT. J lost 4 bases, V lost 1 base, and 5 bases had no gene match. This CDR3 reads CASSEDTGGGTEAFF. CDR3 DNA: TGTGCCAGCAGTGAAGACACAGGGGGAGGCACTGAAGCTTTCTTT.

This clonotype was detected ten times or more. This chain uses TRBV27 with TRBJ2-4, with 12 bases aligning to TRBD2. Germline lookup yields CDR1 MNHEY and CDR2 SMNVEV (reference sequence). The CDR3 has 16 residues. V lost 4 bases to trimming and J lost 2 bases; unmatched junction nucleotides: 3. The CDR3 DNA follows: TGTGCCAGCAGTTCCGGACTAGCGGGGACCAAAAACATTCAGTACTTC. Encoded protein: CASSSGLAGTKNIQYF.

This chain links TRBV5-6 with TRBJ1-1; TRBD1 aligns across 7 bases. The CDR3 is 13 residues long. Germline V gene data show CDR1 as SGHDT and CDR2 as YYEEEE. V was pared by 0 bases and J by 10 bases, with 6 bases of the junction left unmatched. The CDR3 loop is CASSLAAGGIAFF. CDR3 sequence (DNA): TGTGCCAGCAGCTTGGCCGCAGGGGGAATAGCTTTCTTT.

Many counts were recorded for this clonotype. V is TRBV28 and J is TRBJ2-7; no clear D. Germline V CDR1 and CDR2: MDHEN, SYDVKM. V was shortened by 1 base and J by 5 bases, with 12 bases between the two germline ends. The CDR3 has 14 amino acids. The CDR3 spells CASSLLRLFHEQYF. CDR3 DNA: TGTGCCAGCAGTTTATTAAGGCTTTTCCACGAGCAGTACTTC.

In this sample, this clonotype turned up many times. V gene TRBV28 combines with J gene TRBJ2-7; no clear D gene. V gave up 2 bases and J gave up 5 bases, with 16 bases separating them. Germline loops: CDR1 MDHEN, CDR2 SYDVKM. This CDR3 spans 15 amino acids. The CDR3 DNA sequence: TGTGCCAGCAGTTTAATTAATAGGGAAGCCGACGAGCAGTACTTC. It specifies CASSLINREADEQYF.

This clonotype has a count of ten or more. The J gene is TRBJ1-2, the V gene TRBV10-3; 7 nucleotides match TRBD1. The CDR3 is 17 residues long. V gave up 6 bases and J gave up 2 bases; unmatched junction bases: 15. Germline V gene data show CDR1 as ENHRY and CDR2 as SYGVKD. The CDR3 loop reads CAISPKGTADFNYGYTF. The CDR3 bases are TGTGCCATCAGCCCAAAAGGGACAGCAGATTTCAACTATGGCTACACCTTC.

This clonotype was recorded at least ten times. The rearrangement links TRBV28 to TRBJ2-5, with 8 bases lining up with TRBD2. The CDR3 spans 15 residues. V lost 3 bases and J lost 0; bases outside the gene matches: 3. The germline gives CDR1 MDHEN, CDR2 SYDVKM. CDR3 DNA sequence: TGTGCCAGCAGTTTTAGCGGGATACACCAAGAGACCCAGTACTTC. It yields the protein CASSFSGIHQETQYF.

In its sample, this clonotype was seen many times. For the CDR3, the DNA is TGTGCCAGCAGTGAAGTCGGTTATTTGGCTAGCGGCAGCACAGATACGCAGTATTTT. Protein sequence: CASSEVGYLASGSTDTQYF. The chain recombines TRBV6-1 with TRBJ2-3; 7 bases align to TRBD2. Germline CDR1 and CDR2: MNHNS and SASEGT. This CDR3 is built from 19 residues. Losses at the gene ends were 1 base for V and 0 bases for J; bases not matched to a gene: 13.

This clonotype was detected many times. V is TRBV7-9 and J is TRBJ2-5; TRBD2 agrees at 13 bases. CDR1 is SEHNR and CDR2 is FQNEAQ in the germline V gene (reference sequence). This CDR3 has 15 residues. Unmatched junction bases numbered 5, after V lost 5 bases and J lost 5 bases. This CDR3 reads CASSLGTSGVETQYF. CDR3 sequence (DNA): TGTGCCAGCAGCCTGGGGACTAGCGGGGTGGAGACCCAGTACTTC.

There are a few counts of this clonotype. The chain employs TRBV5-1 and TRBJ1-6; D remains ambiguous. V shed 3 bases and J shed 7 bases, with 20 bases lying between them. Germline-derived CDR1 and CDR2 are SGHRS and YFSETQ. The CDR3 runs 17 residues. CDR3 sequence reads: CASSYYRAGVSNSPLHF. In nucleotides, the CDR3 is TGCGCCAGCAGCTACTACAGAGCCGGCGTGAGCAATTCACCCCTCCACTTT.